This T cell receptor beta chain was observed in a study of blood T cell repertoires in COVID-19. About the research overall: Italy, Spain and the United States were the sources of the convalescent and acute COVID-19 samples. Sources were T cells, B-cell-depleted T cells, or PBMCs; the material itself was cDNA or gDNA.

CDR3 length: 15 amino acids. V was clipped by 2 bases and J by 6 bases, with 14 bases between them. Looked up from germline, CDR1 is MDHEN and CDR2 is SYDVKM. This clone came up once. Original analysis: Estimates of nucleated cell counts were drawn from the amplification of reference gene primers. Assay: immunoSEQ multiplex PCR; the TCRdb copy retains only in-frame clones and omits some. That table is the source of V, J and clone size, and D and trimming were worked out from the DNA. This sample has approximately 120,000 clones; roughly 85% occur once, and the top ten carry around a quarter. This sequence joins TRBV28 and TRBJ1-5, with D possibly TRBD1 on 6 matching bases. The sequence derives from a human donor in a cohort sampled during active COVID-19. The source material was peripheral blood. CDR3 sequence reads: CASSLTATGSQPQHF. CDR3 in DNA: TGTGCCAGCAGTTTAACGGCTACAGGGTCTCAGCCCCAGCATTTT.